Sequencing of this T cell receptor (beta chain) was carried out in a study of OX40 agonist ivuxolimab in advanced cancers. Study-level background: Cancers in dose escalation were hepatocellular, melanoma, renal cell and head and neck.

Findings of the study overall: On average, a greater number of expanded clones characterised CD8+ T cells relative to CD4+. At doses 0.1 to 3.0 mg/kg, CD4+ and CD8+ clones expanded.

The repertoire was sequenced with immunoSEQ multiplex PCR; TCRdb's copy has only in-frame clones and lacks some. Altogether 49,000 or so clones are present, around 84% being singletons, with the ten largest covering about 2.4%. A remark on this clone: Its matching antigen is unknown.

Looked up from germline, CDR1 is WSHSY and CDR2 is SAAADI. The CDR3 length is 15 residues. The material was CD4+ or CD8+ T cells sorted from blood, obtained in a trial of the OX40 agonist ivuxolimab. The J gene is TRBJ2-5, the V gene TRBV10-2; D is possibly TRBD1 or TRBD2 (5 bases each). The end of the DNA aligns better with TRBJ2-7, so the J call may be wrong. The receptor's source is an adult with an advanced solid tumor such as melanoma, head and neck, liver or kidney cancer. This CDR3 is CASTNRGRDPYEQYF. CDR3 DNA sequence: TGCGCCAGCACTAATCGAGGCCGGGACCCCTACGAGCAGTACTTC.